These 27 T cell receptor beta chains share one sample of origin, sequenced in a study of a mutant IDH1 vaccine in newly diagnosed glioma. Time point denoted: baseline, week 1 (first vaccination visit). Treatment of the sample: pre-vaccination baseline after standard-of-care therapy. The assay was immunoSEQ multiplex PCR, and TCRdb's table has in-frame clones only and misses some. The repertoire holds just under 95,000 clones, with around four fifths as singletons. Sequencing was performed on PBMCs, taken from a glioma patient treated with radiotherapy, temozolomide or both. The receptors stem from a man in his forties with glioma.

The CDR3 coding sequence is TGTGCCAGCAGTTACGGGGGCCCAAGGAACACTGAAGCTTTCTTT. It specifies CASSYGGPRNTEAFF. The V call is TRBV6-5, the J call TRBJ1-1, with D possibly matching TRBD1 (6 bases). The CDR3 contains 15 residues. CDR1 MNHEY and CDR2 SVGAGI come from the germline V gene. V was trimmed by 2 bases and J by 1 base, leaving 11 bases between them.

V usage is TRBV28 and J usage is TRBJ1-3, with D tentatively TRBD1 (5 bases). CDR1 is MDHEN, CDR2 SYDVKM, per germline. The V end lost 7 bases, the J end lost 4 bases, and 14 bases lay between the germline ends. The CDR3 sequence is 14 residues long. CDR3: CASTPGSTGNTIYF. As DNA, the CDR3 is TGTGCCAGCACCCCAGGGTCAACCGGAAACACCATATATTTT.

J is TRBJ2-2 and V is TRBV18; TRBD2 matches at 8 bases. Per the germline V gene, CDR1 is KGHSH and CDR2 is LQKENI. This CDR3 has 14 residues. V trimming: 1 base; J trimming: 5 bases; junction bases outside the gene matches: 0. CDR3: CASSPLAGTGELFF. The CDR3, as DNA: TGTGCCAGCTCACCACTAGCGGGGACCGGGGAGCTGTTTTTT.

DNA for the CDR3: TGTGCCGGAAGGGGCTCCTCAAGGGGAGCTTTCTTT. This gives the protein CAGRGSSRGAFF. The chain couples TRBV30 to TRBJ1-1; D is possibly TRBD1 (5 bases). The CDR3 has 12 residues. Deletions cut 8 bases from V and 10 bases from J, with 20 bases between. Germline assignment: CDR1 GTSNPN and CDR2 SVGIG (reference sequence).

The chain has TRBV7-9 and TRBJ2-7, with no clear D. The CDR3 runs to 12 residues. The germline V gene encodes CDR1 SEHNR and CDR2 FQNEAQ (reference sequence). V was clipped by 5 bases and J by 6 bases, with 11 bases between them. The CDR3 here is CASSLLEGEQYF. The CDR3 DNA sequence: TGTGCCAGCAGCCTCCTCGAAGGCGAGCAGTACTTC.

V gene TRBV5-1 combines with J gene TRBJ2-2, with TRBD1 matching over 10 bases. With V trimmed by 3 bases and J by 7 bases, 6 bases remained unmatched. The CDR3 covers 15 residues. Germline V gene lookup returns CDR1 SGHRS and CDR2 YFSETQ. Here the CDR3 reads CASSSRQGADGELFF. The CDR3 region has the DNA TGCGCCAGCAGCTCGCGACAGGGGGCGGACGGGGAGCTGTTTTTT.

This chain links TRBV7-2 with TRBJ2-2; D call uncertain. Germline V gene lookup returns CDR1 SGHTA and CDR2 FQGNSA. The CDR3 has 12 residues. Trimming stripped 0 bases from V and 4 bases from J, with 0 bases between. CDR3: CASSLATGELFF. The CDR3 nucleotides read TGTGCCAGCAGCTTAGCCACCGGGGAGCTGTTTTTT.

Only one count was recorded for this clone. The rearrangement links TRBV5-6 to TRBJ2-1; no definite D call. V lost 0 bases and J lost 3, with 7 bases in between. The germline V gene encodes CDR1 SGHDT and CDR2 YYEEEE. The CDR3 is 14 residues long. CDR3 amino acids: CASSLGQDYNEQFF. The CDR3 nucleotides read TGTGCCAGCAGCTTGGGGCAGGACTACAATGAGCAGTTCTTC. Full variable domain (rest looked up from reference TRBV5-6 and TRBJ2-1): DAGVTQSPTHLIKTRGQQVTLRCSPKSGHDTVSWYQQALGQGPQFIFQYYEEEERQRGNFPDRFSGHQFPNYSSELNVNALLLGDSALYLCASSLGQDYNEQFFGPGTRLTVL.

This clone was counted only a few times. In nucleotides, the CDR3 is TGTGCTAGTAGTTGGTCAGGTGGTGGTGAAGCTTTCTTT. Residues: CASSWSGGGEAFF. The rearrangement uses TRBV12-5 and TRBJ1-1; no clear D. The germline CDR1 and CDR2 sequences are LGHNT and FRNRAP. Trimming took 8 bases from V and 7 from J, leaving 17 bases between them. The CDR3 is 13 amino acids.

The rearrangement joins TRBV11-2 to TRBJ1-1; no clear D. This CDR3 is 14 amino acids long. Trimming stripped 1 base from V and 0 bases from J, with 6 bases between. In germline, CDR1 is SGHAT, CDR2 FQNNGV. In nucleotides, the CDR3 is TGTGCCAGCAGCTTAGGAGGCTTGAACACTGAAGCTTTCTTT. The encoded protein is CASSLGGLNTEAFF.

The chain couples TRBV4-1 to TRBJ2-5; weak D call: TRBD1 (5 bases). With 1 base removed from V and 5 bases from J, the gap between germline ends came to 8 bases. Germline values: CDR1 MGHRA, CDR2 YSYEKL. CDR3 length equals 13 residues. The CDR3 loop is CASSQAPGETQYF. CDR3 coding DNA: TGCGCCAGCAGCCAAGCCCCAGGGGAGACCCAGTACTTC.

The chain recombines TRBV28 with TRBJ1-1, with D hard to call. Germline V CDR1 and CDR2: MDHEN, SYDVKM. CDR3 size: 15 residues. The germline V and J ends were trimmed by 5 bases and 3 bases, with 16 bases remaining between them. This CDR3 is CASSLLKNSHTEAFF. CDR3 coding DNA: TGTGCCAGCAGTCTACTAAAGAATTCCCACACTGAAGCTTTCTTT.

This clone has ten or more counts. The chain recombines TRBV5-1 with TRBJ2-7, with TRBD1 matching 8 bases. Trimming took 4 bases from V and 5 from J; bases not matched to a gene: 11. In germline, CDR1 is SGHRS, CDR2 YFSETQ. This CDR3 is 15 amino acids long. The CDR3 reads CASSPGRGRTNEQYF. The CDR3 coding sequence is TGCGCCAGCAGCCCGGGCAGGGGGCGAACCAACGAGCAGTACTTC.

The rearrangement joins TRBV5-6 to TRBJ2-5, with D unresolved. The length of the CDR3 is 11 residues. Germline V CDR1 and CDR2: SGHDT, YYEEEE. Trimming took 4 bases from V and 2 from J, leaving 3 bases between them. The CDR3 DNA follows: TGTGCCAGCAGCGAGCAAGAGACCCAGTACTTC. This codes for CASSEQETQYF.

The chain uses TRBV7-9 and TRBJ2-1; D gene ambiguous. V lost 7 bases, J lost 8 bases, and 9 bases lay in between. The CDR3 contains 11 residues. CDR1 is SEHNR, CDR2 FQNEAQ, per germline (reference sequence). The DNA of the CDR3 is TGTGCCAGCATCAATGGTTATGAGCAGTTCTTC. Translating it yields CASINGYEQFF.

This clone was seen more than once but under ten times. The rearrangement uses TRBV7-8 and TRBJ1-5, with unresolved D. Germline loops: CDR1 SGHVS, CDR2 FQNEAQ. V shed 7 bases and J shed 2 bases, with 9 bases lying between them. The CDR3 spans 13 residues. The CDR3 spells CASKGGGNQPQHF. The CDR3 region has the DNA TGTGCCAGCAAGGGTGGAGGCAATCAGCCCCAGCATTTT.

This chain links TRBV18 with TRBJ2-7; D remains unclear. Germline assignment: CDR1 KGHSH and CDR2 LQKENI. Trimming removed 3 bases from V and 5 bases from J, with 8 bases in between. The CDR3 runs to 12 residues. CDR3 sequence reads: CASSPGGHEQYF. The DNA of the CDR3 is TGTGCCAGCTCACCGGGTGGGCACGAGCAGTACTTC. The full variable domain, rest sourced from reference TRBV18 and TRBJ2-7, is NAGVMQNPRHLVRRRGQEARLRCSPMKGHSHVYWYRQLPEEGLKFMVYLQKENIIDESGMPKERFSAEFPKEGPSILRIQQVVRGDSAAYFCASSPGGHEQYFGPGTRLTVT.

The rearrangement uses TRBV2 and TRBJ2-7, with 7 bases lining up with TRBD1. Germline assignment: CDR1 SNHLY and CDR2 FYNNEI. This CDR3 region has 14 residues. Trimming took 8 bases from V and 4 from J; bases not matched to a gene: 11. The CDR3 loop reads CASSNDRERYEQYF. DNA for the CDR3: TGTGCCAGCTCTAACGACAGGGAGCGGTACGAGCAGTACTTC.

The chain's CDR3 is CASSGPGPQETQYF. The CDR3 coding sequence is TGTGCCAGCAGCGGACCGGGCCCCCAAGAGACCCAGTACTTC. This chain uses TRBV11-2 with TRBJ2-5; D is undetermined. There are 14 residues in the CDR3. Germline V gene data show CDR1 as SGHAT and CDR2 as FQNNGV. The V gene lost 5 bases and the J gene lost 1 base, with 11 bases spanning the gap.

The V and J genes are TRBV11-1 and TRBJ1-1; no clear D gene. The germline gives CDR1 SGHAT, CDR2 FQDESV (reference sequence). This CDR3 is built from 13 residues. The V end was cut by 5 bases, the J end by 5 bases, with 12 bases between. CDR3: CASSPAPGTEAFF. The DNA for the CDR3 is TGTGCCAGCAGCCCTGCTCCGGGGACTGAAGCTTTCTTT.

V and J are TRBV18 and TRBJ1-6; D may be TRBD1 (5 bases). The CDR3 has 13 residues. Germline V CDR1 and CDR2: KGHSH, LQKENI. Trimming pared 2 bases from V and 7 bases from J, leaving 6 bases between. In DNA, the CDR3 is TGTGCCAGCTCACCAGGGGGGAATTCACCCCTCCACTTT. Amino acid sequence: CASSPGGNSPLHF.

The chain employs TRBV29-1 and TRBJ2-3, with 7 bases lining up with TRBD2. With 7 bases clipped from V and 5 bases from J, the junction kept 3 bases outside the gene matches. The CDR3 is 11 amino acids. CDR1 SQVTM and CDR2 ANQGSEA come from the germline V gene. DNA for the CDR3: TGCAGCGGTATAGCGGGAGATACGCAGTATTTT. Protein: CSGIAGDTQYF.

This clone was seen just once. The rearrangement links TRBV15 to TRBJ2-1; 12 nucleotides match TRBD2. The CDR3 contains 17 residues. V trimming: 6 bases; J trimming: 4 bases; junction bases outside the gene matches: 10. Per germline, CDR1 LNHNV and CDR2 YYDKDF (reference sequence). The CDR3 loop is CATRALAGGQLYNEQFF. The CDR3 DNA sequence: TGTGCCACCAGAGCACTAGCGGGAGGCCAACTTTACAATGAGCAGTTCTTC.

The gene calls are TRBV14 and TRBJ1-2, with 8 bases matching TRBD1. CDR1 is SGHDN, CDR2 FVKESK, per germline. The CDR3 runs to 15 residues. With V trimmed by 1 base and J by 5 bases, 6 bases remained unmatched. In nucleotides, the CDR3 is TGTGCCAGCAGCCAAGTATCCGGGACAGGATATGGCTACACCTTC. It translates to CASSQVSGTGYGYTF.

The chain couples TRBV15 to TRBJ1-5; the D gene is possibly TRBD1 (5 bases). This CDR3 is 15 amino acids long. Deletions cut 0 bases from V and 4 bases from J, with 10 bases between. Germline-derived CDR1 and CDR2 are LNHNV and YYDKDF (reference sequence). The CDR3, as DNA: TGTGCCACCAGCAGAGAGCAGGGTGAGAATCAGCCCCAGCATTTT. It translates to CATSREQGENQPQHF.

About this clone: An end of the junction differs from the germline gene, which may be a read error. This chain uses TRBV7-8 with TRBJ2-7; 9 bases agree with TRBD1. The germline V gene encodes CDR1 SGHVS and CDR2 FQNEAQ. The CDR3 is 12 amino acids. The CDR3 sequence is CASSLLRDRVFF. The CDR3 nucleotides read TGTGCCAGCAGCCTCCTCCGGGACAGGGTCTTTTTT.

In nucleotides, the CDR3 is TGTGCCAGCAGTTACAAGGGCTCTGGGGCCAACGTCCTGACTTTC. Its protein product is CASSYKGSGANVLTF. The V gene is TRBV6-5, the J gene TRBJ2-6; no firm D call. V lost 2 bases and J 0 bases, leaving 5 bases between the germline ends. Germline CDR1 is MNHEY and CDR2 is SVGAGI. The CDR3 is 15 residues long.